This T cell receptor beta chain derives from a study of OX40 agonist ivuxolimab in advanced cancers. Only in-frame clones appear in the TCRdb table, and some are missing; sequencing was by immunoSEQ multiplex PCR. The sample holds fewer than 75,000 clones, about nine tenths seen once. The CDR3 is made up of 13 amino acids. Germline V CDR1 and CDR2: MDHEN, SYDVKM. V shed 10 bases, J shed 7 bases, and the junction held 8 bases outside the gene matches. Material: CD4+ or CD8+ T cells sorted from blood, obtained in a trial of the OX40 agonist ivuxolimab. The chain couples TRBV28 to TRBJ2-1; 9 bases agree with TRBD1. The TCR comes from an adult with an advanced solid tumor such as melanoma, head and neck, liver or kidney cancer. The CDR3 loop is CAIRGTGTNEQFF. The CDR3 DNA follows: TGTGCCATCCGTGGGACAGGGACAAATGAGCAGTTCTTC.